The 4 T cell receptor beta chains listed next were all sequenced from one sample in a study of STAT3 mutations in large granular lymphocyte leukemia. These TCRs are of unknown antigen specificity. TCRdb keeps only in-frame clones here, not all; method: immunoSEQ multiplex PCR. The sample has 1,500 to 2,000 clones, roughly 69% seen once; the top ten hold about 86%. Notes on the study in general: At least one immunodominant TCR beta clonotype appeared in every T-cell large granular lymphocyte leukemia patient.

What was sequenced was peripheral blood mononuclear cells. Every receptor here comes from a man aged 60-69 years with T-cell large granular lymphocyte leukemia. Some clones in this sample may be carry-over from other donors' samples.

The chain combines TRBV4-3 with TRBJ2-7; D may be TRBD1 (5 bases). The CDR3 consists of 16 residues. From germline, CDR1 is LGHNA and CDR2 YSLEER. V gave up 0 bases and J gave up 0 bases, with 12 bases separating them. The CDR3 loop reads CASSQDWGTGSYEQYF. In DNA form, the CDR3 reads TGCGCCAGCAGCCAAGATTGGGGCACCGGCTCCTACGAGCAGTACTTC.

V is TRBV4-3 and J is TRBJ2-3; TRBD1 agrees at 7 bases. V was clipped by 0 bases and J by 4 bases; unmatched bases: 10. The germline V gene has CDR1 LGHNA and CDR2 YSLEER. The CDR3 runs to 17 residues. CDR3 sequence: CASSQERTGWSADTQYF. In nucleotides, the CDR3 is TGCGCCAGCAGCCAAGAAAGGACAGGTTGGTCGGCAGATACGCAGTATTTT.

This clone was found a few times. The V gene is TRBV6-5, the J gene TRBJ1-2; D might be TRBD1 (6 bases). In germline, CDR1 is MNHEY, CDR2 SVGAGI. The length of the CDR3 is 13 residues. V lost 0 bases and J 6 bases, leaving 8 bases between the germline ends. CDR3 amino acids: CASSYSGGDGYTF. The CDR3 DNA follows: TGTGCCAGCAGTTACTCAGGGGGGGATGGCTACACCTTC.

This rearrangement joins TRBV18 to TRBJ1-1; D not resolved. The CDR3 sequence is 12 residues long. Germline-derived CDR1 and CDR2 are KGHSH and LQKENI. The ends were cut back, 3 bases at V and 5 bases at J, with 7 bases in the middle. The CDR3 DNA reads TGTGCCAGCTCACCGGAGAGAACTGAAGCTTTCTTT. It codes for CASSPERTEAFF.